Each of the 6 T cell receptor beta chains below was sequenced from the same sample in a study of OX40 agonist ivuxolimab in advanced cancers. Library prep was done by the immunoSEQ multiplex PCR assay. TCRdb limited this immuneACCESS table to in-frame rearrangements with V and J called. A share of clones is missing; checked studies link under half to unresolved V genes, and the rest is unexplained. The table for this sample lists fewer than 65,000 clones; roughly 89% of them were counted only once. About 1% of the sample goes to the ten largest clones. The sample was CD4+ or CD8+ T cells sorted from blood, taken in a trial of the OX40 agonist ivuxolimab. These receptor sequences come from an adult with an advanced solid tumor such as melanoma, head and neck, liver or kidney cancer.

Regarding this clone: The junction does not match germline at one end; this may be a read error. The V and J genes are TRBV10-3 and TRBJ1-5; tentative D call: TRBD1 (5 bases). CDR3 length equals 15 residues. Germline CDR1 reads ENHRY; CDR2 reads SYGVKD. The CDR3 region is CASSENWGSNQPQHF. The DNA for the CDR3 is TGTGCCAGCAGTGAAAATTGGGGGAGCAATCAGCCCCAGCATTTT.

The chain uses TRBV21-1 and TRBJ2-7; the table's D call, TRBD1, was not checked against the DNA. TRBV21-1 is labeled a pseudogene. The CDR3 loop spans 15 amino acids. CDR3: CASSTPSRSSYEQYF. CDR3 bases: TGTGCCAGCAGCACCCCGTCCAGAAGCTCCTACGAGCAGTACTTC.

V and J are TRBV5-4 and TRBJ2-1; 10 bases align to TRBD2. The junction had 5 bases not matched to a gene; V was cut back by 4 bases and J by 4 bases. The CDR3 runs to 15 residues. CDR1 and CDR2 from the germline V gene are SGHNT and YYREEE (reference sequence). The CDR3 sequence: CASSATSGVYNEQFF. As DNA, the CDR3 is TGTGCCAGCAGCGCTACTAGCGGGGTTTACAATGAGCAGTTCTTC. Drawing the rest from reference TRBV5-4 and TRBJ2-1, the complete variable domain is ETGVTQSPTHLIKTRGQQVTLRCSSQSGHNTVSWYQQALGQGPQFIFQYYREEENGRGNFPPRFSGLQFPNYSSELNVNALELDDSALYLCASSATSGVYNEQFFGPGTRLTVL.

The CDR3 is CASSLDAPGNTDTQYF. For the CDR3, the DNA is TGCGCCAGCAGCTTGGATGCCCCAGGCAACACAGATACGCAGTATTTT. The V and J genes are TRBV5-1 and TRBJ2-3, with D uncertain. Looked up from germline, CDR1 is SGHRS and CDR2 is YFSETQ. This CDR3 has 16 amino acids. V was clipped by 0 bases and J by 2 bases, with 13 bases between them.

The rearrangement joins TRBV27 to TRBJ2-1; 8 positions agree with TRBD2. Trimming removed 2 bases from V and 10 bases from J; junction bases left unmatched: 7. Germline CDR1 reads MNHEY; CDR2 reads SMNVEV (reference sequence). The CDR3 loop spans 14 amino acids. CDR3 protein: CASSLIREGKEQFF. In DNA form, the CDR3 reads TGTGCCAGCAGTTTAATACGGGAGGGTAAAGAGCAGTTCTTC.

The chain recombines TRBV28 with TRBJ2-1; 7 bases are shared with TRBD2. This CDR3 has 17 residues. Losses at the gene ends were 3 bases for V and 5 bases for J; bases not matched to a gene: 13. Germline V lookup: CDR1 MDHEN, CDR2 SYDVKM. CDR3 sequence: CASSFLETRGRNNEQFF. The CDR3 nucleotides are TGTGCCAGCAGTTTCCTAGAGACCCGCGGGAGAAACAATGAGCAGTTCTTC.